These T cell receptor beta chains were read from a single sample in a study of T cells in localized non-small cell lung cancer. The method was immunoSEQ multiplex PCR; TCRdb's version includes in-frame clones alone and lacks a portion of them. The sample shows fewer than 13,000 clones, approximately 48% of them seen only once. The source was lymph node tissue, collected before any cancer treatment. The receptors stem from a woman aged 35 to 75 with stage II squamous cell lung carcinoma. The CDR3 runs from the conserved cysteine through the conserved F or W. A D gene is named only where the DNA matches it firmly. The size of a clone is reported for some rows only, either as once, few or many, or as a class for expanded clones.

v_call	clone_size	d_call	j_call	cdr3_nt	cdr3_aa
TRBV6-7	.	TRBD2	TRBJ2-3	TGTGCCAGCAGTGTCCTAGCGGGGGGCACAGATACGCAGTATTTT	CASSVLAGGTDTQYF
TRBV29-1	.	TRBD1	TRBJ2-3	TGCAGCGTTGGGACAGGTCCAGATACGCAGTATTTT	CSVGTGPDTQYF
TRBV28	.	TRBD2	TRBJ2-5	TGTGCCAGCAGTGGTGAAGCACGGGGGGGAGGAGAGACCCAGTACTTC	CASSGEARGGGETQYF
TRBV6-8	.	.	TRBJ1-5	TGTGCCAGCAGTGGGAAGGGGAAACTGTCTAGCAATCAGCCCCAGCATTTT	CASSGKGKLSSNQPQHF
TRBV6-8	few	.	TRBJ2-7	TGTGCCAGCAGTGAGGACTTGTTGAGAGAGCAGTACTTC	CASSEDLLREQYF
TRBV30	few	.	TRBJ2-1	TGTGCCTGGAGTCACTACAATGAGCAGTTCTTC	CAWSHYNEQFF
TRBV29-1	once	TRBD1	TRBJ2-6	TGCAGCGTTGAAGAGAACAGGGGCGCAAGAGGGGCCAACGTCCTGACTTTC	CSVEENRGARGANVLTF
TRBV9	.	.	TRBJ2-2	TGTGCCAGCAGCGTAGCTCCCAGAGGGAGTCTGATCGGGGAGCTGTTTTTT	CASSVAPRGSLIGELFF
TRBV19	.	TRBD1	TRBJ1-5	TGTGCCAGTAGATCGGGGGGGACAGGCGCACCTTATAGCAATCAGCCCCAGCATTTT	CASRSGGTGAPYSNQPQHF
TRBV6-8	few	.	TRBJ2-1	TGTGCCAGCAGTTACACCCGGACAGTCTACAATGAGCAGTTCTTC	CASSYTRTVYNEQFF
TRBV6-8	.	.	TRBJ1-1	TGTGCCATCATGGACAGCATGAACACTGAAGCTTTCTTT	CAIMDSMNTEAFF
TRBV19	.	TRBD2	TRBJ2-1	TGTGCCAGTTCGCGTAGCGGGGGGGCCGATGAGCAGTTCTTC	CASSRSGGADEQFF
TRBV9	.	.	TRBJ2-7	TGTGCCAGCAGTGAATGGGTTAGTTACGAGCAGTACTTC	CASSEWVSYEQYF
TRBV19	.	.	TRBJ1-5	TGTGCCAGTAGTATGGGCGGAACAGGTAATCAGCCCCAGCATTTT	CASSMGGTGNQPQHF
TRBV18	few	TRBD2	TRBJ2-1	TGTGCCAGCTCACTTACTAGCGATAGCCAGCATGAGCAGTTCTTC	CASSLTSDSQHEQFF
TRBV28	.	.	TRBJ1-6	TGTGCCAGCAGTTTCGCGGGGTCCTATAATTCACCCCTCCACTTT	CASSFAGSYNSPLHF
TRBV19	.	.	TRBJ1-2	TGTGCCAGTAAGGTTGGCGGTGCTAACTATGGCTATACCTTC	CASKVGGANYGYTF
TRBV9	few	.	TRBJ2-2	TGTGCCAGCAGTGCCATAGCGGTGAACACCGGGGAGCTGTTTTTT	CASSAIAVNTGELFF
TRBV6-7	.	.	TRBJ1-1	TGTGCCAGCAGTGAAGCGGGGCGGGCTTTCTTT	CASSEAGRAFF
TRBV1	few	.	TRBJ2-6	TGCGCCAGCAGCCAATATACGTGGGCAGGATCTGGGGCCAACGTCCTGACTTTC	CASSQYTWAGSGANVLTF
TRBV28	few	.	TRBJ1-1	TGTGCCACTAGGCTCGGGGGTAGGAACACTGAAGCTTTCTTT	CATRLGGRNTEAFF
TRBV6-8	.	.	TRBJ1-3	TGTGCCAGCAGACCTACTCAGAGCTCTGGAAACACCATATATTTT	CASRPTQSSGNTIYF
TRBV1	few	.	TRBJ1-5	TGCGCCAGCAGCCAAGCCCTTGGACAGCCCCAGCATTTT	CASSQALGQPQHF
TRBV29-1	.	TRBD1	TRBJ1-2	TGCAGCGCTGAACCAACCGGGACAGTTAATTATGGCTACACCTTC	CSAEPTGTVNYGYTF
TRBV11-3	.	.	TRBJ1-1	TGTGCCAGCAGCTTGGACCCCGCGAACACTGAAGCTTTCTTT	CASSLDPANTEAFF
TRBV29-1	.	TRBD1	TRBJ1-3	TGCAGCGGGGGGACAGGGAGAAACACCATATATTTT	CSGGTGRNTIYF
TRBV7-5	few	.	TRBJ2-5	TGTGCCAGCAGATTAGCGGAGAGGGAAGAGACCCAGTACTTC	CASRLAEREETQYF
TRBV28	once	.	TRBJ2-7	TGTGCCAGCAGTTTGACCTGGCACGAGCAGTACTTC	CASSLTWHEQYF
TRBV14	.	.	TRBJ1-3	TGTGCCAGCAGCCAAGATCTCCCACAGGTCATCGGAGGAAACACCATATATTTT	CASSQDLPQVIGGNTIYF
TRBV11-3	.	.	TRBJ1-1	TGTGCCAGCAAATTGGGGGCAGCGAACACTGAAGCTTTCTTT	CASKLGAANTEAFF
TRBV19	.	.	TRBJ2-7	TGTGCCAGTAGTCGGACCACGAGCTCCTACGAGCAGTACTTC	CASSRTTSSYEQYF
TRBV6-8	few	.	TRBJ1-5	TGTGCCAGCAGCGCAGTACCCCCTAGCAATCAGCCCCAGCATTTT	CASSAVPPSNQPQHF
TRBV30	.	.	TRBJ2-7	TGTGCCTGGAGTAGGGACGCCGGGTCCTACGAGCAGTACTTC	CAWSRDAGSYEQYF
TRBV2	medium-sized	.	TRBJ1-5	TGTGCCAGCAGTGAAGGGGCGGATCAGCCCCAGCATTTT	CASSEGADQPQHF
TRBV14	once	TRBD1	TRBJ1-2	TGTGCCAGCAGCCACACAGGGGGCGGATATGGCTACACCTTC	CASSHTGGGYGYTF
TRBV19	.	TRBD1	TRBJ2-1	TGTGCCAGTAGTCGGACAGGGTTGGGTGAGCAGTTCTTC	CASSRTGLGEQFF
TRBV18	.	TRBD1	TRBJ1-4	TGTGCCAGCTCACCTCGGACAGGACTTAATGAAAAACTGTTTTTT	CASSPRTGLNEKLFF
TRBV11-3	few	.	TRBJ2-1	TGTGCCAGCAGCTTATCTTGGTCCCCGTACAATGAGCAGTTCTTC	CASSLSWSPYNEQFF
TRBV6-8	.	.	TRBJ1-4	TGTGCCAGCAGTTCCTTTGACCCGGGGGGAAAACTGTTTTTT	CASSSFDPGGKLFF
TRBV25-1	.	.	TRBJ2-7	TGTGCCAGCAGCGTTCCGGGACCTTCGGGGGAGCAGTACTTC	CASSVPGPSGEQYF
TRBV19	.	.	TRBJ1-5	TGTGCCAGTAGGGCCGGGCTGAATCAGCCCCAGCATTTT	CASRAGLNQPQHF
TRBV28	few	.	TRBJ1-1	TGTGCCAGCAGTGCCCTATCCCGGGAAGCTTTCTTT	CASSALSREAFF
TRBV29-1	.	TRBD2	TRBJ2-1	TGCAGCGTCCACGGACTAGCGGGAGTTGGGGTCTACAATGAGCAGTTCTTC	CSVHGLAGVGVYNEQFF
TRBV19	.	TRBD2	TRBJ2-1	TGTGCCAGTAGTACCATCCTTTCTAGCGGGCCCGACAATGAGCAGTTCTTC	CASSTILSSGPDNEQFF
TRBV11-3	few	.	TRBJ1-2	TGTGCCAGCAGCCGCGGGACAAGCAATCAGAACTATGGCTACACCTTC	CASSRGTSNQNYGYTF
TRBV15	few	.	TRBJ1-4	TGTGCCACCAGCAGAGTTAGAAGGTCAGCAACTAATGAAAAACTGTTTTTT	CATSRVRRSATNEKLFF
TRBV6-8	few	.	TRBJ1-1	TGTGCCAGCACCACGACGGGGTCCGTCGGTGAAGCTTTCTTT	CASTTTGSVGEAFF